The clone carrying this TCR beta chain was seen a single time. Its specificity is unknown. The assay was immunoSEQ multiplex PCR, and TCRdb's table has in-frame clones only and misses some. The table includes around 140,000 clones, roughly 92% detected once. This sample stems from a study of T cell responses to AZD1222 COVID-19 vaccine. Whole-study findings and limits: Spike-specific TCR breadth and depth grew following two AZD1222 doses.

The receptor comes from an adult in good health. The sequences come from peripheral blood, collected on day 0 of AZD1222 vaccination.

For the CDR3, the DNA is TGTGCCTGGAGTATTACCACAGATACGCAGTATTTT. This sequence encodes CAWSITTDTQYF. V gene TRBV30 combines with J gene TRBJ2-3; D is unresolved. V was cut by 2 bases and J by 2 bases, with 5 bases left in between. This CDR3 has 12 amino acids. Germline V gives CDR1 GTSNPN, CDR2 SVGIG (reference sequence).